The present T cell receptor (beta chain) was sequenced within a study of identical twins. General study points: A partial confounding effect on zero-insertion analyses could come from invariant MAIT and iNKT cells.

A note on this clonotype: The antigen is unknown.

Trimming pared 7 bases from V and 7 bases from J, leaving 11 bases between. Germline V gene data show CDR1 as SNHLY and CDR2 as FYNNEI. The CDR3 length is 12 residues. A single record per CDR3 protein comes from TCRdb applying MiXCR to the 5' RACE reads. The sample consists of 430,000 or so distinct CDR3 sequences, roughly a quarter of them appearing once. The data also belong to a second study, concerning T cells expressing NK-cell markers. That report adds: All TCR beta repertoires analysed originated from sorted CD3+CD56+NKG2C+, CD3+CD56+NKG2C- and CD3+CD56-NKG2C+ T cells. The study found these clonotypes also leading the CD3+CD56-NKG2C+ fraction in a few donors.

Sequencing input: CD4+ T cells sorted from blood. V and J are TRBV2 and TRBJ1-5, with no clear D. This TCR came from a woman under 30 in good health. Here the CDR3 DNA reads TGTGCCAGCAAGTCAGGAGGACAGCCCCAGCATTTT. The encoded protein is CASKSGGQPQHF.